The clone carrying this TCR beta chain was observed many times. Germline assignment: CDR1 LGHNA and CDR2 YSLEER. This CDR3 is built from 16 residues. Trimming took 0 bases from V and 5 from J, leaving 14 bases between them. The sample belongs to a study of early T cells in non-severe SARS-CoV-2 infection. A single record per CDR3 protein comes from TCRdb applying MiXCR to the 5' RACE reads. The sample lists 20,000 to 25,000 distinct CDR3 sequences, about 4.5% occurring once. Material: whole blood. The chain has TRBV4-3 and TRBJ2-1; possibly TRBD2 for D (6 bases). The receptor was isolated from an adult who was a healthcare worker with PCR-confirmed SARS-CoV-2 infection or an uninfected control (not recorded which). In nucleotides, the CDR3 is TGCGCCAGCAGCCAAGACCCCCTAGCGAGAAACAATGAGCAGTTCTTC. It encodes CASSQDPLARNNEQFF.